This T cell receptor (beta chain) was obtained from a study of shared clonotypes between healthy human individuals. Germline V lookup: CDR1 MNHEY, CDR2 SVGAGI. The CDR3 runs 15 residues. Trimming took 0 bases from V and 6 from J; bases not matched to a gene: 7. Repertoires were generated with immunoSEQ multiplex PCR, while TCRdb's copy carries only in-frame clones and drops some. The profile shows under 700,000 clones, approximately 95% of them singletons. The naive CD8 subset, CD45RO-negative cells positively selected for CCR7, excluded terminally differentiated effector memory CD45RA+ cells. This chain links TRBV6-5 with TRBJ2-7; TRBD2 agrees at 8 bases. This TCR derives from a woman in her 30s in good health. Material for sequencing was naive CD8+ T cells sorted from blood. Here the CDR3 reads CASSYSSLAGLEQYF. CDR3 DNA sequence: TGTGCCAGCAGTTACTCGAGCCTAGCGGGTCTCGAGCAGTACTTC.